The clone carrying this T cell receptor (beta chain) was detected many times. These data belong to a study of Graves' ophthalmopathy and Graves' hyperthyroidism. Amplified TCR beta CDR3 regions were obtained using RNA transcripts as template. Scientists carried out first-round RT-PCR using HTBI primers and then a second-round multiplex PCR. TCRdb fed the multiplex PCR reads into MiXCR, producing one record per CDR3 protein. The sample holds just over 400,000 distinct CDR3 sequences, 21% seen once. Excluded: other autoimmune disease, uncontrolled infection, pregnancy or lactation. Germline loops: CDR1 SGHAT, CDR2 FQNNGV. Trimming at V came to 2 bases and at J to 3 bases, leaving 10 bases not matched to a gene. This CDR3 has 16 amino acids.

This chain links TRBV11-2 with TRBJ2-7, with TRBD1 matching 7 bases. Sequencing input: peripheral blood. The source of this sequence is a woman aged 18-29 years with stable Graves' hyperthyroidism. CDR3 sequence reads: CASSLQIGTEVYEQYF. CDR3 sequence (DNA): TGTGCCAGCAGCTTACAAATCGGGACAGAAGTCTACGAGCAGTACTTC.